A selection of T cell receptor beta chains follows, all from one sample in a study of chemoradiotherapy in HPV16-positive cancers. Clones were read by immunoSEQ multiplex PCR, and TCRdb kept only the in-frame ones, dropping some. The sample holds 13,000 or so clones, 55% to 75% seen once. The sample was collected from a patient who underwent chemoradiotherapy. The receptors stem from a human donor with HPV-associated anogenital cancer. The CDR3 runs from the conserved cysteine through the conserved F or W. The order of the fields is V gene, D gene, CDR3 length, J gene, clone size, CDR3 DNA, CDR3 protein. D genes are given only for firm matches. Some rows mark clone size as missing; the rest say once, few, many or name a class of expanded clone.

>TRBV2|TRBD1|14|TRBJ1-1|NA
TGTGCCAGCAGAACAGGGGTCATCAACACTGAAGCTTTCTTT
CASRTGVINTEAFF
>TRBV7-8|TRBD1|14|TRBJ2-7|once
TGTGCCAGCAGCTTCAGACAGGGACCATACGAGCAGTACTTC
CASSFRQGPYEQYF
>TRBV7-6|NA|18|TRBJ1-1|once
TGTGCCAGCAGCTTCGATATCAGGAGGGAAGGTCTGGCCACTGAAGCTTTCTTT
CASSFDIRREGLATEAFF
>TRBV6-5|NA|13|TRBJ2-3|few
TGTGCCAGCACTGAGACAGGCACAGATACGCAGTATTTT
CASTETGTDTQYF
>TRBV2|TRBD1|12|TRBJ1-2|NA
TGTGCCAGCAGTGGGCAGGGACAGATCGACACCTTC
CASSGQGQIDTF
>TRBV6-5|NA|14|TRBJ1-4|NA
TGTGCCAGCAAGCCCGGGCAGGCTAATGAAAAACTGTTTTTT
CASKPGQANEKLFF
>TRBV2|NA|15|TRBJ2-1|few
TGTGCCAGCAGGCGGTGGGGGAGCTCCTACAATGAGCAGTTCTTC
CASRRWGSSYNEQFF
>TRBV5-8|NA|13|TRBJ1-1|NA
TGTGCCAGCAGCTGGGCAGGGAACACTGAAGCTTTCTTT
CASSWAGNTEAFF
>TRBV5-4|TRBD1|15|TRBJ1-2|NA
TGTGCCAGCAGCTTGGCGGGACAGGCGAACTATGGCTACACCTTC
CASSLAGQANYGYTF
>TRBV12-1|NA|16|TRBJ1-1|few
TGTGCCAGCAGCTCCTACCCCCGGGACAGGGACACTGAAGCTTTCTTT
CASSSYPRDRDTEAFF
>TRBV5-1|NA|15|TRBJ1-2|NA
TGCGCCAGCAGCTTAGATCAGGGGTGGCTCTATGGCTACACCTTC
CASSLDQGWLYGYTF
>TRBV7-3|NA|13|TRBJ1-1|NA
TGTGCCAGCAGCGAGGATTTGAGCACTGAAGCTTTCTTT
CASSEDLSTEAFF
>TRBV7-9|NA|15|TRBJ1-6|few
TGTGCCAGCAGCAGCCGGGGTCCTAATAATTCACCCCTCCACTTT
CASSSRGPNNSPLHF
>TRBV19|NA|14|TRBJ1-6|NA
TGTGCCAGTAGTAGACCAGGGGTTGGGTCACCCCTCCACTTT
CASSRPGVGSPLHF
>TRBV9|NA|16|TRBJ1-5|once
TGTGCCAGCAGCGTAGTCGACCAGCATAGCAATCAGCCCCAGCATTTT
CASSVVDQHSNQPQHF
>TRBV30|TRBD1|16|TRBJ2-1|once
TGTGCCTGGAGTGGACAGGGGGGACAGACCTACAATGAGCAGTTCTTC
CAWSGQGGQTYNEQFF
>TRBV7-2|NA|16|TRBJ2-3|once
TGTGCCAGCAGCTTAGTAGTCTTTACAGGCACAGATACGCAGTATTTT
CASSLVVFTGTDTQYF
>TRBV5-6|NA|13|TRBJ2-7|few
TGTGCCAGCAGCTTGGTGGGGGGGCGTGAACAGTACTTC
CASSLVGGREQYF
>TRBV9|NA|14|TRBJ1-6|NA
TGTGCCAGCAGGTCAGGGACTTGGAATTCACCCCTCCACTTT
CASRSGTWNSPLHF
>TRBV28|TRBD2|16|TRBJ2-5|NA
TGTGCCAGCAGCCCTTGGAGCTGGGGGGGCCAAGAGACCCAGTACTTC
CASSPWSWGGQETQYF
>TRBV30|NA|13|TRBJ1-5|few
TGTGCCTGGAGTCGAGACAGAGATCAGCCCCAGCATTTT
CAWSRDRDQPQHF
>TRBV30|NA|12|TRBJ1-2|NA
TGTGCCTGGAGTGTATTGTTTTATGGCTACACCTTC
CAWSVLFYGYTF